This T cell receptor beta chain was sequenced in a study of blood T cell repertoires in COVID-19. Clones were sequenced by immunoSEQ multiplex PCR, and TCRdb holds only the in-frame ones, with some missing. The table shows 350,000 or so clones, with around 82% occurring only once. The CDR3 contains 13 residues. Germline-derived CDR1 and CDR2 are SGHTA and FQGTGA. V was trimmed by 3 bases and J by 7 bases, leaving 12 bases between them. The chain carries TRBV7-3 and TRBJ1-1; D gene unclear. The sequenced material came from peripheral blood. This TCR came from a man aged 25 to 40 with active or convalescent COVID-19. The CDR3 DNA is TGTGCCAGCAGCTTGTCCCCGGGGATTGAAGCTTTCTTT. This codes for CASSLSPGIEAFF.